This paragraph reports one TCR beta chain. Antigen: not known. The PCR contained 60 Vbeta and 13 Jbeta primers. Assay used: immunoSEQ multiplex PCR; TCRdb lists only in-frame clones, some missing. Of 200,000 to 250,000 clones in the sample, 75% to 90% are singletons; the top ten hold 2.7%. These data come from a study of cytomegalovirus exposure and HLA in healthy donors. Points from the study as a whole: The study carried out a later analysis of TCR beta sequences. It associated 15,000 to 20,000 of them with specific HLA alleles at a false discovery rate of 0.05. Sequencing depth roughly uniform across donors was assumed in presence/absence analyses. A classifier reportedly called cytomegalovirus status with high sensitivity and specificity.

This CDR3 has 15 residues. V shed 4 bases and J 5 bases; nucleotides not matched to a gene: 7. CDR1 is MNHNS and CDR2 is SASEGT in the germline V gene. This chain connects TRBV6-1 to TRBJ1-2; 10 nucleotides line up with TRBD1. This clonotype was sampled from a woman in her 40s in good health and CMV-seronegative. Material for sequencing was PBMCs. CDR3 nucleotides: TGTGCCAGCAGTGTTCCGGGACAGGGGTGGTATGGCTACACCTTC. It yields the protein CASSVPGQGWYGYTF.